One sample yielded the 13 T cell receptor beta chains listed below, sequenced in a study of PD-1 blockade in classical Hodgkin lymphoma. Clones were sequenced by immunoSEQ multiplex PCR, and TCRdb holds only the in-frame ones, with some missing. The sample holds under 110,000 clones; roughly 89% are singletons and the top ten take 6.6%. Relapse after autologous stem cell transplantation occurred in every patient, and brentuximab vedotin exposure varied. The sample consisted of peripheral blood mononuclear cells (PBMCs), taken before the second cycle of nivolumab. The source of these receptors is a human donor with classical Hodgkin lymphoma.

The chain links TRBV30 to TRBJ2-7, with 8 bases that match TRBD1. V was pared by 2 bases and J by 4 bases, with 4 bases of the junction left unmatched. The CDR3 is 13 residues long. In germline, CDR1 is GTSNPN, CDR2 SVGIG (reference sequence). CDR3 protein: CAWSIGQGYEQYF. CDR3 coding DNA: TGTGCCTGGAGTATAGGACAGGGTTACGAGCAGTACTTC.

The V and J genes are TRBV19 and TRBJ1-6; the D gene is possibly TRBD1 (5 bases). The CDR3 sequence is 13 residues long. V was shortened by 10 bases and J by 6 bases, with 13 bases between the two germline ends. The germline V gene encodes CDR1 LNHDA and CDR2 SQIVND (reference sequence). CDR3 bases: TGTGCCACCGGGGAGGGGACTAATTCACCCCTCCACTTT. Translated, it gives CATGEGTNSPLHF.

The count of this clone is one. This chain uses TRBV27 with TRBJ1-6; weak D call: TRBD1 (5 bases). The CDR3 runs to 14 residues. CDR1 and CDR2 (germline): MNHEY, SMNVEV (reference sequence). V lost 2 bases and J 10 bases, leaving 12 bases between the germline ends. For the CDR3, the DNA is TGTGCCAGCAGTTTAGGGGGTACGAAGTCACCCCTCCACTTT. Amino acids: CASSLGGTKSPLHF.

This rearrangement joins TRBV6-5 to TRBJ1-1; D not resolved. Between the trimmed V and J ends, which lost 0 bases and 7 bases, there was a span of 12 bases. CDR3 length: 14 amino acids. Germline loops: CDR1 MNHEY, CDR2 SVGAGI. The DNA for the CDR3 is TGTGCCAGCAGTTACTCCCCGGGAAGTAGTGAAGCTTTCTTT. This encodes CASSYSPGSSEAFF.

This chain connects TRBV9 to TRBJ1-4, with 7 bases lining up with TRBD1. Losses at the gene ends were 3 bases for V and 7 bases for J; bases not matched to a gene: 12. Germline V CDR1 and CDR2: SGDLS, YYNGEE. The CDR3 is made up of 16 amino acids. The chain's CDR3 is CASSAGQGGGGEKLFF. CDR3 sequence (DNA): TGTGCCAGCAGCGCCGGACAAGGGGGCGGAGGTGAAAAACTGTTTTTT. The whole variable domain, remainder taken from reference TRBV9 and TRBJ1-4, is DSGVTQTPKHLITATGQRVTLRCSPRSGDLSVYWYQQSLDQGLQFLIQYYNGEERAKGNILERFSAQQFPDLHSELNLSSLELGDSALYFCASSAGQGGGGEKLFFGSGTQLSVL.

The chain recombines TRBV7-9 with TRBJ1-2; no reliable D call. Trimming removed 2 bases at V and 7 bases at J, with 14 bases between. This CDR3 is built from 14 residues. Germline V lookup: CDR1 SEHNR, CDR2 FQNEAQ (reference sequence). The CDR3 DNA follows: TGTGCCAGCAGCTTACTGTCACAGCAACGTGGCTACACCTTC. It is translated as CASSLLSQQRGYTF.

This clone was seen only a few times. The chain is built from TRBV7-9 and TRBJ1-1; D unresolved. The V gene's germline CDR1 is SEHNR and CDR2 FQNEAQ (reference sequence). CDR3 size: 10 residues. The V and J ends lost 8 bases and 5 bases respectively, with 6 bases between them. The CDR3, as DNA: TGTGCCAGCGGTGGTACTGAAGCTTTCTTT. It codes for CASGGTEAFF.

The rearrangement links TRBV4-3 to TRBJ2-1, with D possibly being TRBD1 (6 bases). The CDR3 has 15 residues. Germline assignment: CDR1 LGHNA and CDR2 YSLEER. The ends were cut back, 2 bases at V and 5 bases at J, with 13 bases in the middle. CDR3 sequence reads: CASSQSGERHNEQFF. The CDR3 coding sequence is TGCGCCAGCAGCCAATCAGGGGAGCGCCACAATGAGCAGTTCTTC.

The CDR3 coding sequence is TGTGCCTGGATCGCCGGACAGGGCGGGATCTACGAGCAGTACTTC. This encodes CAWIAGQGGIYEQYF. This chain joins TRBV30 and TRBJ2-7; 8 bases agree with TRBD1. Germline V gene data show CDR1 as GTSNPN and CDR2 as SVGIG (reference sequence). V trimming: 4 bases; J trimming: 3 bases; junction bases outside the gene matches: 11. The CDR3 is made up of 15 amino acids.

The V gene is TRBV5-5, the J gene TRBJ1-2; the D gene is possibly TRBD1 (5 bases). The germline gives CDR1 SGHKS, CDR2 YYEKEE (reference sequence). Trimming pared 1 base from V and 3 bases from J, leaving 10 bases between. The CDR3 sequence is 14 residues long. For the CDR3, the DNA is TGTGCCAGCAGCTTGCAGGGAGTCGACTATGGCTACACCTTC. Its protein is CASSLQGVDYGYTF.

The J gene is TRBJ1-3, the V gene TRBV7-2, with a possible D match to TRBD1 (5 bases). This CDR3 has 16 residues. Germline V lookup: CDR1 SGHTA, CDR2 FQGNSA. Deletions cut 2 bases from V and 2 bases from J, with 13 bases between. As DNA, the CDR3 is TGTGCCAGCAGCTTAAGAGAGGGACCAACTGGAAACACCATATATTTT. Protein: CASSLREGPTGNTIYF.

The DNA of the CDR3 is TGTGCCAGCAGAGAGACAGGGGGAGCCTTGAACACTGAAGCTTTCTTT. Protein sequence: CASRETGGALNTEAFF. The gene calls are TRBV6-6 and TRBJ1-1; 9 bases map to TRBD1. Germline V CDR1 and CDR2: MNHNY, SVGAGI (reference sequence). CDR3 length: 16 amino acids. The J segment lost 0 bases and the V segment lost 6 bases, leaving 8 bases of the junction unmatched.

The rearrangement joins TRBV11-2 to TRBJ2-5; the match to TRBD2 covers 7 bases. Germline assignment: CDR1 SGHAT and CDR2 FQNNGV. CDR3 length: 17 amino acids. Trimming at V came to 3 bases and at J to 5 bases, leaving 15 bases not matched to a gene. The CDR3 spells CASSFTQSGAHGETQYF. As DNA, the CDR3 is TGTGCCAGCAGCTTTACCCAGAGCGGGGCCCATGGGGAGACCCAGTACTTC.